These T cell receptor beta chains were read from a single sample in a study of shared T cell receptors in the human thymus. Sequenced by immunoSEQ multiplex PCR; TCRdb stores in-frame clones only, minus some. Counted here are around 67,000 clones, 90% to 95% occurring once; the ten biggest clones make up less than 0.04%. Sequencing was carried out using thymocytes. Receptor source: a human donor. Each CDR3 is given without its conserved first and last residue. The order of the fields is J gene, V gene, CDR3 protein.

TRBJ1-1,TRBV29-1,SVCGRLNTEAF
TRBJ1-1,TRBV2,ASSQQGGRAEAF
TRBJ1-2,TRBV7-9,ASSPGQVKDYGYT
TRBJ1-5,TRBV7-9,ASSFRGQPQH
TRBJ1-2,TRBV14,ASSQDKEQGTNYGYT
TRBJ2-2,TRBV4-2,ASSQERPGQGGSGGELF
TRBJ2-7,TRBV27,ASSPPPSVRGTPYEQY
TRBJ1-4,TRBV25-1,ASRDRVREKLF
TRBJ1-1,TRBV19,ASSPYGQGACTEAF
TRBJ1-4,TRBV7-2,ASSWTGTGGLTNEKLF
TRBJ2-7,TRBV29-1,SVVSWSSSSYEQY
TRBJ2-1,TRBV5-1,ASSLASGTQHGDEQF
TRBJ2-7,TRBV14,ASSPGLTKTYEQY
TRBJ2-5,TRBV9,ASSAIDRTRGQETQY
TRBJ2-7,TRBV9,ASSVAQGGGYEQY
TRBJ2-5,TRBV4-2,ASSQVASGRPGETQY
TRBJ2-3,TRBV28,ASSLDRGRGTSTDTQY